This TCR beta chain was sequenced for a study of T cell responses to AZD1222 COVID-19 vaccine. Measured with immunoSEQ multiplex PCR; TCRdb has only the in-frame clones, and not every one. There are around 160,000 clones in the sample; 88% occur only once, and more than 13% lies in the top ten. This material consisted of peripheral blood, taken on day 0 of AZD1222 vaccination. This receptor was identified in an adult in good health.

CDR3 nucleotides: TGTGCCAGCAGCTACAGTGGGTTGCAGGGTCCCTACGAGCAGTACTTC. Translated, it gives CASSYSGLQGPYEQYF. The chain has TRBV7-2 and TRBJ2-7; tentatively, D is TRBD1 (5 bases). V lost 4 bases and J 2 bases, leaving 18 bases between the germline ends. Germline CDR1 is SGHTA and CDR2 is FQGNSA. This CDR3 region has 16 residues.